The TCR beta chain under discussion was sequenced for a study of T cell repertoires in cytomegalovirus infection. Study conclusions and caveats: The ex vivo response was dominated by HLA-C-restricted CMV-specific TCR beta clonotypes.

This clonotype was seen more than once but under ten times. Its antigen is still unknown. One entry per CDR3 protein results from TCRdb running MiXCR on the reads. The sample contains 150,000 or so distinct CDR3 sequences, less than 25% of which appear only once. V shed 6 bases, J shed 5 bases, and the junction held 20 bases outside the gene matches. Germline lookup yields CDR1 SGHTA and CDR2 FQGNSA. The CDR3 covers 18 residues. V and J are TRBV7-2 and TRBJ2-5, with 8 positions matching TRBD1. The clonotype comes from a human donor in good health (CMV status not recorded). Some clones in this sample may be carry-over from other donors' samples. The sample consisted of CD8+ T cells from cultured PBMCs, taken from culture after CMV antigen stimulation. DNA of the CDR3: TGTGCCAGCAGTAGAAAATCGGTCCGGACAGGGATCGGGGAGACCCAGTACTTC. Protein product: CASSRKSVRTGIGETQYF.